Included here is one TCR beta chain sequence, with context. The antigen remains unidentified. The repertoire was sequenced with immunoSEQ multiplex PCR; TCRdb's copy has only in-frame clones and lacks some. The sample consists of 150,000 or so clones, about 90% of them appearing once. This CDR3 is built from 14 residues. After removal of 3 bases from V and 7 bases from J, the junction contained 4 bases not matched to a gene. Germline CDR1 reads MGHRA; CDR2 reads YSYEKL. The data originate from a study of T cell responses to AZD1222 COVID-19 vaccine. Study outcomes and limitations: Donor demographics were predominantly white British with a female majority; clonal diversity may be underestimated. At baseline, just a handful of AZD1222 recipients tested seropositive. Spike-specific TCR breadth and depth grew following two AZD1222 doses.

Some second doses came at about 4 weeks and others at about 12 weeks; these were pooled. The clonotype originates from an adult who received the AZD1222 COVID-19 vaccine. The genes are TRBV4-1 and TRBJ1-4; 8 bases are a match to TRBD1. This sample comprised peripheral blood, obtained 28 days after the second AZD1222 dose. The CDR3 DNA reads TGCGCCAGCAGCCAGGGACAGGAGAGTGAAAAACTGTTTTTT. This codes for CASSQGQESEKLFF.